This T cell receptor (beta chain) was retrieved from a study of cytomegalovirus exposure and HLA in healthy donors. Deletions cut 2 bases from V and 6 bases from J, with 8 bases between. CDR3 size: 13 residues. Germline V gene lookup returns CDR1 SGHRS and CDR2 YFSETQ. Researchers ran the PCR with 60 Vbeta and 13 Jbeta primers. TCRdb keeps only in-frame clones here, not all; method: immunoSEQ multiplex PCR. The sample carries about 160,000 clones, around four fifths recorded once. Sequences were obtained from PBMCs. The rearrangement uses TRBV5-1 and TRBJ2-2; no firm D call. The TCR originated in a woman in her forties or fifties in good health and CMV-seronegative. The CDR3 spells CASSFTVAGELFF. CDR3 nucleotides: TGCGCCAGCAGCTTCACAGTAGCCGGGGAGCTGTTTTTT.